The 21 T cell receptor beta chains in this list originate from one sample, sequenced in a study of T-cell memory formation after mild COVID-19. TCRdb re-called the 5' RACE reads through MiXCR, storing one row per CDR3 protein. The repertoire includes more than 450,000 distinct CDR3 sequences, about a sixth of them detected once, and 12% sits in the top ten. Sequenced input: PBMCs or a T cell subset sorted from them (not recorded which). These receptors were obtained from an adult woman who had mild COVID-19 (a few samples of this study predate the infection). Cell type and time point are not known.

CDR3 residues: CASSLIPGDAINEQFF. The CDR3 nucleotides are TGTGCCAGCAGTCTAATACCGGGGGACGCTATCAATGAGCAGTTCTTC. The rearrangement joins TRBV12-3 or TRBV12-4 to TRBJ2-1; possibly TRBD2 for D (6 bases). The CDR3 contains 16 residues. V lost 5 bases and J 6 bases, leaving 20 bases between the germline ends.

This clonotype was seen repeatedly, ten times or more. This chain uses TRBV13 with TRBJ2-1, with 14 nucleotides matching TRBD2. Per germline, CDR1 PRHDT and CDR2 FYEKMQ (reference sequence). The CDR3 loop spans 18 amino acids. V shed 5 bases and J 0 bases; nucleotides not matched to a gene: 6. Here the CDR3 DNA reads TGTGCCAGCAGCCGACTAGCGGGAGGGCCAAGCTCCTACAATGAGCAGTTCTTC. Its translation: CASSRLAGGPSSYNEQFF.

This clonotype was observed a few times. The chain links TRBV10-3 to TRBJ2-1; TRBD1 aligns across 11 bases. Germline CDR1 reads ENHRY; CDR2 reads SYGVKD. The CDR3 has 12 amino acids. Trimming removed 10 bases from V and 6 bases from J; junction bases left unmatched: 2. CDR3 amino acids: CATGTGGNEQFF. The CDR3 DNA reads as TGTGCCACCGGGACAGGGGGCAATGAGCAGTTCTTC.

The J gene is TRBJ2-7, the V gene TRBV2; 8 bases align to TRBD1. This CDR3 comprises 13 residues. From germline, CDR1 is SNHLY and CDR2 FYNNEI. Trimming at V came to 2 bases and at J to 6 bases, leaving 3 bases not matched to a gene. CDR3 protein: CASSETTGAEQYF. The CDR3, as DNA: TGTGCCAGCAGTGAAACGACAGGGGCCGAGCAGTACTTC. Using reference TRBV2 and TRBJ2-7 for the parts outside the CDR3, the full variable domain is EPEVTQTPSHQVTQMGQEVILRCVPISNHLYFYWYRQILGQKVEFLVSFYNNEISEKSEIFDDQFSVERPDGSNFTLKIRSTKLEDSAMYFCASSETTGAEQYFGPGTRLTVT.

CDR3: CASSILTAREGADTQYF. The CDR3 DNA sequence: TGTGCCAGCTCTATCCTCACGGCGCGGGAGGGCGCAGATACGCAGTATTTT. J is TRBJ2-3 and V is TRBV7-9; 9 nucleotides match TRBD2. V was clipped by 8 bases and J by 4 bases; unmatched bases: 16. CDR3 length: 17 residues. The germline gives CDR1 SEHNR, CDR2 FQNEAQ (reference sequence).

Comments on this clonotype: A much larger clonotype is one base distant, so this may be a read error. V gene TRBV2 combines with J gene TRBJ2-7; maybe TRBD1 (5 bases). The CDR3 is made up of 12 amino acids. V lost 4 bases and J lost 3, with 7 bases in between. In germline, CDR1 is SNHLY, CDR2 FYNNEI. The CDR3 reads CASSVTDYEQYF. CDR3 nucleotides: TGTGCCAGCAGTGTGACAGACTACGAGCAGTACTTC.

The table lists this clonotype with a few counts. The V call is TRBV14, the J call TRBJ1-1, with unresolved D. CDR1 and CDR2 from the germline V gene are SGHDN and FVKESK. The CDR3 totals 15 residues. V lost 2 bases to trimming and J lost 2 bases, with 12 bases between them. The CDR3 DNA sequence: TGTGCCAGCAGCCAAATGGCACCCCAAAACACTGAAGCTTTCTTT. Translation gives CASSQMAPQNTEAFF.

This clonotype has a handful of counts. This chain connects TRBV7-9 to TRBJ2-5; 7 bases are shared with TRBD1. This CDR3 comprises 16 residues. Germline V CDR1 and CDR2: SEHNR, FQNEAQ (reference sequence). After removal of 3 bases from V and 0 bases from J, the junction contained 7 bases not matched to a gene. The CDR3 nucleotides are TGTGCCAGCAGCTTTTCGGGGACAGAAAACCAAGAGACCCAGTACTTC. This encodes CASSFSGTENQETQYF.

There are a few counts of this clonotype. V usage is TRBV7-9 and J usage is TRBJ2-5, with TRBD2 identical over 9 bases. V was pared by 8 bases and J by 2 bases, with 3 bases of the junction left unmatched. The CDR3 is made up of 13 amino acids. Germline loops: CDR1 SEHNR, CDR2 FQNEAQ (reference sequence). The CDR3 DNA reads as TGTGCCAGCGGGCTAGCGGGGCAAGAGACCCAGTACTTC. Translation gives CASGLAGQETQYF.

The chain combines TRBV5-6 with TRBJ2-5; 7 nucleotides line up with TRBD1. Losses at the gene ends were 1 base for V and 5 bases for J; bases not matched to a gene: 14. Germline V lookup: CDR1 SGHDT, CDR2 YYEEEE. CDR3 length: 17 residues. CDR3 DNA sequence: TGTGCCAGCAGCTTGACAGGGGTGGCTATGAGGTTTGAGACCCAGTACTTC. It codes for CASSLTGVAMRFETQYF.

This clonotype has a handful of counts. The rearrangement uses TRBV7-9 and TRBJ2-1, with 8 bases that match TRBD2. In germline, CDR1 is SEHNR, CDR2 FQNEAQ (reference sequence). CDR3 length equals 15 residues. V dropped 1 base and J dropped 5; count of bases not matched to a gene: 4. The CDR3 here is CASSLGPGGNNEQFF. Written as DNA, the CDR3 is TGTGCCAGCAGCTTAGGGCCGGGGGGGAACAATGAGCAGTTCTTC.

DNA for the CDR3: TGTGCCAGCAGTTCAGGACAACTGCTACCTCTTGGCTACACCTTC. This gives the protein CASSSGQLLPLGYTF. This rearrangement joins TRBV6-6 to TRBJ1-2; a weak D match, TRBD1 (5 bases). Germline V gives CDR1 MNHNY, CDR2 SVGAGI (reference sequence). The CDR3 contains 15 residues. Trimming took 4 bases from V and 7 from J, leaving 19 bases between them.

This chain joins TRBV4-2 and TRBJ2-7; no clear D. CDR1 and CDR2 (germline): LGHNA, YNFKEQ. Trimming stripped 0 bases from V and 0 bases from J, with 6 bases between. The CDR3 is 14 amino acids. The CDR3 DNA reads TGTGCCAGCAGCCAAGAGGGCAACTCCTACGAGCAGTACTTC. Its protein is CASSQEGNSYEQYF.

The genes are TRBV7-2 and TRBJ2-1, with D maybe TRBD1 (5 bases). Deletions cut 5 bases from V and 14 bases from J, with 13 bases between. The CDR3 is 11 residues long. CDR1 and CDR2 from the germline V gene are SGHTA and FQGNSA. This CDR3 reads CASSQQVVEFF. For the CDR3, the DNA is TGTGCCAGCAGCCAACAGGTGGTCGAGTTCTTC.

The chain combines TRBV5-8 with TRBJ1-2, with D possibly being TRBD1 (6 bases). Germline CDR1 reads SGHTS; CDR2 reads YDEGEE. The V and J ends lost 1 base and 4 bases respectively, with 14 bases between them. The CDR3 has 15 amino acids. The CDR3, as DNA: TGTGCCAGCAGCTTGTACAGGGAGCTCCTCTATGGCTACACCTTC. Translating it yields CASSLYRELLYGYTF.

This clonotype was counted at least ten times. CDR3 sequence: CASLNTRGGGVTDSNQPQHF. For the CDR3, the DNA is TGTGCCAGCCTCAATACCCGGGGCGGGGGCGTTACCGATAGCAATCAGCCCCAGCATTTT. J is TRBJ1-5 and V is TRBV12-3 or TRBV12-4; possible D gene TRBD1, 6 bases. Trimming pared 8 bases from V and 0 bases from J, leaving 29 bases between. CDR3 length equals 20 residues.

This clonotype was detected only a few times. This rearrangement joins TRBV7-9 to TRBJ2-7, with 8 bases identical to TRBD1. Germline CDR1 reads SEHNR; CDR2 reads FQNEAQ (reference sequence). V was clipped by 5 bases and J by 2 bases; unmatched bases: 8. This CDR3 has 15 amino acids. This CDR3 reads CASSQGQAYAYEQYF. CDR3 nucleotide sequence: TGTGCCAGCAGCCAGGGACAGGCATACGCCTACGAGCAGTACTTC.

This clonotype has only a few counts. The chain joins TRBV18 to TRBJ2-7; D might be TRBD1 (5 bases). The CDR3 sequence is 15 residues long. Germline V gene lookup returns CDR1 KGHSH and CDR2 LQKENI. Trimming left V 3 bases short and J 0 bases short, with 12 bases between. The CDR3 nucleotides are TGTGCCAGCTCACCGAAACAGGTGATCTCCTACGAGCAGTACTTC. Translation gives CASSPKQVISYEQYF. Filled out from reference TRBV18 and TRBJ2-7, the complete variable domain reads NAGVMQNPRHLVRRRGQEARLRCSPMKGHSHVYWYRQLPEEGLKFMVYLQKENIIDESGMPKERFSAEFPKEGPSILRIQQVVRGDSAAYFCASSPKQVISYEQYFGPGTRLTVT.

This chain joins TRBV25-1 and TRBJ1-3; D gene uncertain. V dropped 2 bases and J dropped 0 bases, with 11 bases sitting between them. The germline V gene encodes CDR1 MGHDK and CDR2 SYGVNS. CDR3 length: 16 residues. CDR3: CASSERGQSSGNTIYF. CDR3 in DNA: TGTGCCAGCAGTGAACGAGGTCAGAGCTCTGGAAACACCATATATTTT.

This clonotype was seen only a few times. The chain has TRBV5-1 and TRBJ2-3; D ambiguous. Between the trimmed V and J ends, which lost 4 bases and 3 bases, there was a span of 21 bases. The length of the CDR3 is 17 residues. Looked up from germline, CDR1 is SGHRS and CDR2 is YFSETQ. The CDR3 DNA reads TGCGCCAGCAGCCTGACAATTGGTCCTAGAGCAACAGATACGCAGTATTTT. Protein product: CASSLTIGPRATDTQYF. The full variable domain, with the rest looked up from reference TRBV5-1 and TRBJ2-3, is KAGVTQTPRYLIKTRGQQVTLSCSPISGHRSVSWYQQTPGQGLQFLFEYFSETQRNKGNFPGRFSGRQFSNSRSEMNVSTLELGDSALYLCASSLTIGPRATDTQYFGPGTRLTVL.

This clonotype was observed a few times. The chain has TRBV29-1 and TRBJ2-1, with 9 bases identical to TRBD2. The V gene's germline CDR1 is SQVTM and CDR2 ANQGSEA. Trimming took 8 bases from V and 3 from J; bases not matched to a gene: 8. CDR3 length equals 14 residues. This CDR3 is CSPIAGARYNEQFF. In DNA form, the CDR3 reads TGCAGCCCTATAGCGGGAGCTCGCTACAATGAGCAGTTCTTC.